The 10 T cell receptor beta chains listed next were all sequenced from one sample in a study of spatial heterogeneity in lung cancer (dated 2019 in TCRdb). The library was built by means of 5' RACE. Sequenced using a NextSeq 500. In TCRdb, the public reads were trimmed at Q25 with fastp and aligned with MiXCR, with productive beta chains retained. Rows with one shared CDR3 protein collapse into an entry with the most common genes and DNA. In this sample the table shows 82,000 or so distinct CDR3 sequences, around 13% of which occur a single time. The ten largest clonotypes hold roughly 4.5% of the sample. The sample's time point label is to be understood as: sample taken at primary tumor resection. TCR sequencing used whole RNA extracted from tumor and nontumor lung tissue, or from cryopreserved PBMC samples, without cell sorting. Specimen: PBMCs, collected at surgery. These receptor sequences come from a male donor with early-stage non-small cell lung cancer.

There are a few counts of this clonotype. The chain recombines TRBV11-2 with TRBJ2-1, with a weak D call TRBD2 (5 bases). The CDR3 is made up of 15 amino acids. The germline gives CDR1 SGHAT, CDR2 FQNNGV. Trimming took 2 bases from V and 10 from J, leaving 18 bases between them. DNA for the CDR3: TGTGCCAGCAGCTTAAGGTTCAGCCCCTGGGAGGAGCAGTTCTTC. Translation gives CASSLRFSPWEEQFF.

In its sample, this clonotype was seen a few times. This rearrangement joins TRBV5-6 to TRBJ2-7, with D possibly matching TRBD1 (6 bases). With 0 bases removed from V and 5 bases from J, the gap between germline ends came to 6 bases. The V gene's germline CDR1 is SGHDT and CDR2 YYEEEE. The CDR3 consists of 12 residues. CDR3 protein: CASSLDRDEQYF. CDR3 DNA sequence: TGTGCCAGCAGCTTGGACAGGGACGAGCAGTACTTC.

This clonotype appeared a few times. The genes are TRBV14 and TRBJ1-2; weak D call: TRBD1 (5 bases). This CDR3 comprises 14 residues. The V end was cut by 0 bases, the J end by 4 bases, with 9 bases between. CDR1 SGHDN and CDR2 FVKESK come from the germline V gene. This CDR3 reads CASSQDLGAYGYTF. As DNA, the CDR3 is TGTGCCAGCAGCCAAGATTTAGGGGCCTATGGCTACACCTTC.

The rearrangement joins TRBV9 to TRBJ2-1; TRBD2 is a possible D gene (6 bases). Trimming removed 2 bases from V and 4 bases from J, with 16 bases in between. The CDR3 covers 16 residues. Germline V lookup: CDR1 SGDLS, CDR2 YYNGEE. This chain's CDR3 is CASSVKGSGTYNEQFF. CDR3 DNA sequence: TGTGCCAGCAGCGTTAAGGGGAGTGGGACTTACAATGAGCAGTTCTTC.

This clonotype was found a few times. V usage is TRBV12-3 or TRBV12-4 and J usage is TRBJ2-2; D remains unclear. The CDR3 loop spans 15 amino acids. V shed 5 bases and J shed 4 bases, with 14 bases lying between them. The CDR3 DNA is TGTGCCAGCAGTACCGGCAGCCCAGTCACCGGGGAGCTGTTTTTT. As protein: CASSTGSPVTGELFF.

The CDR3 spells CSARESNTQYF. The CDR3, as DNA: TGCAGTGCTAGAGAATCGAATACGCAGTATTTT. The rearrangement uses TRBV20-1 and TRBJ2-3; D is uncertain. The CDR3 runs 11 residues. The V end lost 0 bases, the J end lost 7 bases, and 5 bases lay between the germline ends. Germline CDR1 is DFQATT and CDR2 is SNEGSKA (reference sequence).

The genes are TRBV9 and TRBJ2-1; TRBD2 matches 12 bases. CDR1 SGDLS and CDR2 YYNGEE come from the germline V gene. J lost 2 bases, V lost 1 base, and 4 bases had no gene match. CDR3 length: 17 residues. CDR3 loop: CASSVSSGGAPYNEQFF. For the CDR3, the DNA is TGTGCCAGCAGCGTATCTAGCGGGGGGGCCCCCTACAATGAGCAGTTCTTC. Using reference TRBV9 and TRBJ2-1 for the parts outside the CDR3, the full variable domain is DSGVTQTPKHLITATGQRVTLRCSPRSGDLSVYWYQQSLDQGLQFLIQYYNGEERAKGNILERFSAQQFPDLHSELNLSSLELGDSALYFCASSVSSGGAPYNEQFFGPGTRLTVL.

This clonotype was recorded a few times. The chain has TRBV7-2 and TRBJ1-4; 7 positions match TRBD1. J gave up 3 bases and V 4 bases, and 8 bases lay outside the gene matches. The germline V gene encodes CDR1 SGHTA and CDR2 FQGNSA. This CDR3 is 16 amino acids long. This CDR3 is CASSSGLRGANEKLFF. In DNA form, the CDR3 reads TGTGCCAGCAGCTCGGGTCTCAGGGGGGCTAATGAAAAACTGTTTTTT.

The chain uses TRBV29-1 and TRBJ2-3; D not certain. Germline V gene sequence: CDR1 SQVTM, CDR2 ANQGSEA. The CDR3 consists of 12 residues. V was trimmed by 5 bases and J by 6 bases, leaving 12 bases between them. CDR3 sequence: CSVPAPQDTQYF. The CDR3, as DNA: TGCAGCGTTCCCGCCCCCCAGGATACGCAGTATTTT.

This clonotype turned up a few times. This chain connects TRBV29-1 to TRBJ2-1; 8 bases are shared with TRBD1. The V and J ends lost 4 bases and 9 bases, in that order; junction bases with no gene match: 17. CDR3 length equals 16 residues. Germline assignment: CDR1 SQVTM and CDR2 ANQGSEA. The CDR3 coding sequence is TGCAGCGTTGGGTCGACAGGGGCGGTAGGGTTTGGTGAGCAGTTCTTC. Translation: CSVGSTGAVGFGEQFF.